Sequencing of this T cell receptor beta chain was carried out in a study of cytomegalovirus exposure and HLA in healthy donors. Germline CDR1 is LNHDA and CDR2 is SQIVND (reference sequence). V was pared by 6 bases and J by 6 bases, with 9 bases between. The CDR3 has 11 residues. This cohort consisted of healthy bone marrow donors. A multiplex PCR was run with 60 Vbeta primers and 13 Jbeta primers. Assay used: immunoSEQ multiplex PCR; TCRdb lists only in-frame clones, some missing. The sample contains about 160,000 clones, 65% to 90% of which appear only once. This sequence was found in a woman between 18 and 30 years old in good health and CMV-seronegative. The source material was PBMCs. V is TRBV19 and J is TRBJ2-7; D ambiguous. DNA of the CDR3: TGTGCCAGTAGCGCCGCGTTCGAGCAGTACTTC. Its translation is CASSAAFEQYF.